The TCR beta chain described here comes from a study of control samples from healthy donors and cancer patients. This clone was observed a single time. Generated by immunoSEQ multiplex PCR, the TCRdb table keeps only in-frame clones and is missing some. The sample includes more than 75,000 clones, about 88% of them seen just once. Sequencing used PBMCs. The TCR originated in a man between 65 and 85 years old with lung cancer.

The CDR3 is CASSTSGGAFNEQFF. CDR3 in DNA: TGTGCCAGCAGCACTAGCGGGGGGGCGTTCAATGAGCAGTTCTTC. The V gene is TRBV7-9, the J gene TRBJ2-1; 13 bases line up with TRBD2. The CDR3 spans 15 residues. Germline-derived CDR1 and CDR2 are SEHNR and FQNEAQ (reference sequence). Trimming took 5 bases from V and 6 from J; bases not matched to a gene: 4.